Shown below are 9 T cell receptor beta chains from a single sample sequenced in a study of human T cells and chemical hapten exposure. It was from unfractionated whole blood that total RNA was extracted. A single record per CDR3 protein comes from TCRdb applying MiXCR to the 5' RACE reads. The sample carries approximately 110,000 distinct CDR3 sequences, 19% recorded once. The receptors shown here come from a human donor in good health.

CDR3 nucleotide sequence: TGTGCCAGCAGCCCCTACAGGGGAAACATTCAGTACTTC. Residues: CASSPYRGNIQYF. The genes are TRBV13 and TRBJ2-4, with TRBD1 matching 7 bases. The CDR3 totals 13 residues. The junction had 4 bases not matched to a gene; V was cut back by 5 bases and J by 6 bases. Per germline, CDR1 PRHDT and CDR2 FYEKMQ (reference sequence).

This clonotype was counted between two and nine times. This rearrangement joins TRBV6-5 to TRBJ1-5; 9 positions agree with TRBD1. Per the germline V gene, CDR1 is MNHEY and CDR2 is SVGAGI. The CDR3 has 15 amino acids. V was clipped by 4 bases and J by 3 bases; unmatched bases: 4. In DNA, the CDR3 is TGTGCCAGCAGTTGGACAGGGGCAACCAATCAGCCCCAGCATTTT. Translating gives CASSWTGATNQPQHF.

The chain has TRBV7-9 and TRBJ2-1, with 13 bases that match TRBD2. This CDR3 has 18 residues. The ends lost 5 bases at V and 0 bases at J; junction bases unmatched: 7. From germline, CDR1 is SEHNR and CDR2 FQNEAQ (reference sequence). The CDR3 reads CASSQTSGRPSSYNEQFF. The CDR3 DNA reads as TGTGCCAGCAGCCAGACTAGCGGGAGGCCAAGCTCCTACAATGAGCAGTTCTTC.

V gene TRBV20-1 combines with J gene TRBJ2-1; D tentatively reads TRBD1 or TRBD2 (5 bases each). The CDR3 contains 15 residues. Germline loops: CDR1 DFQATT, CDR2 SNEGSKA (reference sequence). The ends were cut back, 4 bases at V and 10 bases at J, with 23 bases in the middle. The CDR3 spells CSAMDTRGAIEEQFF. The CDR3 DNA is TGCAGTGCTATGGACACTAGAGGTGCAATCGAGGAGCAGTTCTTC.

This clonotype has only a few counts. As DNA, the CDR3 is TGTGCCAGCAGTTACGAAGGGGGAACTGAAGCTTTCTTT. Translated: CASSYEGGTEAFF. This rearrangement joins TRBV6-5 to TRBJ1-1; a weak D match, TRBD1 (6 bases). CDR3 length: 13 residues. Per the germline V gene, CDR1 is MNHEY and CDR2 is SVGAGI. The ends were cut back, 2 bases at V and 5 bases at J, with 9 bases in the middle.

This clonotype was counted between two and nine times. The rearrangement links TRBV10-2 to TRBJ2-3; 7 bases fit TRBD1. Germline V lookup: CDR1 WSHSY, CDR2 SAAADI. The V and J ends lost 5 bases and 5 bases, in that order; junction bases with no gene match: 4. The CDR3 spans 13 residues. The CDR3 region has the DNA TGCGCCAGCAGTTTTCAGGGGGTAGATACGCAGTATTTT. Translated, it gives CASSFQGVDTQYF.

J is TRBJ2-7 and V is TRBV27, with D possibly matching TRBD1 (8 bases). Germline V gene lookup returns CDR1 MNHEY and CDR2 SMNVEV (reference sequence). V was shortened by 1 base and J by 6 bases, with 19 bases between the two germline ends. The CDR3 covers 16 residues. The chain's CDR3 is CASSLWGGTGTSEQYF. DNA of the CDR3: TGTGCCAGCAGTTTATGGGGGGGGACAGGAACCTCCGAGCAGTACTTC.

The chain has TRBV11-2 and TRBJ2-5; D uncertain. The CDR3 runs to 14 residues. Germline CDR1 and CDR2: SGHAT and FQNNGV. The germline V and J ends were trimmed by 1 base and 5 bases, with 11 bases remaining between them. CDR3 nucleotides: TGTGCCAGCAGCTTAGGAAATGTGGGTGAGACCCAGTACTTC. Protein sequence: CASSLGNVGETQYF.

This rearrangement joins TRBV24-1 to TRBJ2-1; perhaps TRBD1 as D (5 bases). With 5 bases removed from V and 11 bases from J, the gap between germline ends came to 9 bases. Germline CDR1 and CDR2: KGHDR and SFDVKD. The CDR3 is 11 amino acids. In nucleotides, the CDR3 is TGTGCCACCAGTGTGGGGCAGAAGCAGTTCTTC. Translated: CATSVGQKQFF.